The source of this T cell receptor (beta chain) is a study of cytomegalovirus exposure and HLA in healthy donors. V dropped 2 bases and J dropped 2; count of bases not matched to a gene: 9. The germline V gene has CDR1 SGDLS and CDR2 YYNGEE. The CDR3 covers 16 residues. The PCR was carried out with 60 Vbeta primers and 13 Jbeta primers. The repertoire was sequenced with immunoSEQ multiplex PCR; TCRdb's copy has only in-frame clones and lacks some. This table holds some 130,000 clones, about 80% found once. The sequenced material came from PBMCs. The sequence derives from a male donor in good health and CMV-seronegative. The chain joins TRBV9 to TRBJ2-7; 8 bases are shared with TRBD1. The CDR3 here is CASSVPQGAPPYEQYF. The CDR3 DNA is TGTGCCAGCAGCGTCCCCCAGGGGGCGCCGCCCTACGAGCAGTACTTC.